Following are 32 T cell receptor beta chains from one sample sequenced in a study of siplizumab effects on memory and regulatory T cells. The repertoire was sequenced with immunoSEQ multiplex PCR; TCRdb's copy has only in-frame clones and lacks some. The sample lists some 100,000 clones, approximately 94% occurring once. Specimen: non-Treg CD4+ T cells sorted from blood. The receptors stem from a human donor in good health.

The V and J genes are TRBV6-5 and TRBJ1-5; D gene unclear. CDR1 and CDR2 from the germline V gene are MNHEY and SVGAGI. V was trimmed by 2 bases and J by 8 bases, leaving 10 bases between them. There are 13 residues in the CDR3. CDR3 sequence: CASSYGPGEPQHF. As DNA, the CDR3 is TGTGCCAGCAGTTACGGGCCCGGAGAGCCCCAGCATTTT.

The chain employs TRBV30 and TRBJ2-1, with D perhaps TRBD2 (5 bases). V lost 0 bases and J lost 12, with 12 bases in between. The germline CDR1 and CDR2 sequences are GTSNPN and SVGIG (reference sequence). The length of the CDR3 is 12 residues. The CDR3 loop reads CAWSVLWELQFF. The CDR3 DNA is TGTGCCTGGAGTGTACTGTGGGAGTTGCAGTTCTTC.

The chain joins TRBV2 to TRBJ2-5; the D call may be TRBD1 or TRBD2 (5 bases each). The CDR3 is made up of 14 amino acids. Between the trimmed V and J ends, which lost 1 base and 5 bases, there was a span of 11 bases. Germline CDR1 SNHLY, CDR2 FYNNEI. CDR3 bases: TGTGCCAGCAGTGAAGGAATCGGGACGGAGACCCAGTACTTC. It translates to CASSEGIGTETQYF.

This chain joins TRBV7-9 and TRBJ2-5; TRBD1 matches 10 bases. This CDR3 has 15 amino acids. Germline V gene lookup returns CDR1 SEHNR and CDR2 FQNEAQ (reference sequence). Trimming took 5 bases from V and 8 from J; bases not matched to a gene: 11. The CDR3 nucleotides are TGTGCCAGCAGCCAAAACCCGGGACAGGGGTTTACCCAGTACTTC. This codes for CASSQNPGQGFTQYF.

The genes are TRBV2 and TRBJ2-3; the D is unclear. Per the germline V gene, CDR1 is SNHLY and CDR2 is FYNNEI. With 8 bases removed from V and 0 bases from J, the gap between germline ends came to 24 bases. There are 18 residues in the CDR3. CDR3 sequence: CASGLRYGLAASTDTQYF. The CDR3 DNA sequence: TGTGCCAGCGGGCTCCGATACGGCCTGGCAGCTAGCACAGATACGCAGTATTTT.

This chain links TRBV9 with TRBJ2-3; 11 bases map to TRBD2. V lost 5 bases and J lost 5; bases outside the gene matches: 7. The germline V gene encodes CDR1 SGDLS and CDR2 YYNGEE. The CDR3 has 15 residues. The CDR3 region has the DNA TGTGCCAGCAGGCGCACGGGACTAGCGGTAGATACGCAGTATTTT. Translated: CASRRTGLAVDTQYF. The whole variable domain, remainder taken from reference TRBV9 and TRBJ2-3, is DSGVTQTPKHLITATGQRVTLRCSPRSGDLSVYWYQQSLDQGLQFLIQYYNGEERAKGNILERFSAQQFPDLHSELNLSSLELGDSALYFCASRRTGLAVDTQYFGPGTRLTVL.

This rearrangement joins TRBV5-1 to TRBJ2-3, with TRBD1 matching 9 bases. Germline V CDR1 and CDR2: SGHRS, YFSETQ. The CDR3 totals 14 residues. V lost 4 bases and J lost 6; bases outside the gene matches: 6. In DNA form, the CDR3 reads TGCGCCAGCAGCCCGACAGGGGGTAGGGATACGCAGTATTTT. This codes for CASSPTGGRDTQYF.

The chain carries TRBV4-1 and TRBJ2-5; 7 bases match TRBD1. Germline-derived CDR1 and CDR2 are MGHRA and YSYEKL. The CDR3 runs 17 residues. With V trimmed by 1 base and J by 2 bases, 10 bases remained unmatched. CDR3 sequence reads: CASSQVPQLTGQETQYF. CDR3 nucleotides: TGCGCCAGCAGCCAAGTGCCTCAGCTGACAGGGCAAGAGACCCAGTACTTC.

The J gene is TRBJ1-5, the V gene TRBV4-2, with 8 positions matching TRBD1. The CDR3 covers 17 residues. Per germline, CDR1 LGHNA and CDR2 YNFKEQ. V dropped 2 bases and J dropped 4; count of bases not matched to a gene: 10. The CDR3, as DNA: TGTGCCAGCAGCCAATATCTCACAGGGGGAAAGAATCAGCCCCAGCATTTT. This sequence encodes CASSQYLTGGKNQPQHF.

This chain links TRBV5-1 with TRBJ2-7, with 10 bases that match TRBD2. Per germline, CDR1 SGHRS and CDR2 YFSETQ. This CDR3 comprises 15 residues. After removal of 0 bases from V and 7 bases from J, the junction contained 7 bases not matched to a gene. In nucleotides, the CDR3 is TGCGCCAGCAGCTTGGATGGACTAGCGGCTTGGGAGCAGTACTTC. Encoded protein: CASSLDGLAAWEQYF.

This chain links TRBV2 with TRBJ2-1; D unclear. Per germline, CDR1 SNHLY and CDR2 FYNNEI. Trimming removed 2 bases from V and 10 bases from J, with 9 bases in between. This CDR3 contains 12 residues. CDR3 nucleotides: TGTGCCAGCAGTGAATTGCGGATGGAGCAGTTCTTC. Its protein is CASSELRMEQFF.

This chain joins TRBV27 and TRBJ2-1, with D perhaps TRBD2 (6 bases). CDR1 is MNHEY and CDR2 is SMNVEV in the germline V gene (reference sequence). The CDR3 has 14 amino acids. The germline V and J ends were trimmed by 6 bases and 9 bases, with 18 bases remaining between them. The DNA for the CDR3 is TGTGCCAGCAGCCTCACTAGCTTAGGTGTTGAGCAGTTCTTC. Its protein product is CASSLTSLGVEQFF.

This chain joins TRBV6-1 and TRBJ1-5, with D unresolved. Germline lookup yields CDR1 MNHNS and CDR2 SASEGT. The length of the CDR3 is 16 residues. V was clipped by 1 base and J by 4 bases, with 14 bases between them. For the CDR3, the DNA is TGTGCCAGCAGTGAAGGGCCCGGAGACTTGAATCAGCCCCAGCATTTT. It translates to CASSEGPGDLNQPQHF.

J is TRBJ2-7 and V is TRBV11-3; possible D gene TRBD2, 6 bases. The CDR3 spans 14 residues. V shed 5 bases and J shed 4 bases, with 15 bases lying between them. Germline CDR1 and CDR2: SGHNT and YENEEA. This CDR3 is CASSVSQSGYEQYF. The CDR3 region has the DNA TGTGCCAGCAGCGTGTCCCAGAGCGGGTACGAGCAGTACTTC. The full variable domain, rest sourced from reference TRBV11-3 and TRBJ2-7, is EAGVVQSPRYKIIEKKQPVAFWCNPISGHNTLYWYLQNLGQGPELLIRYENEEAVDDSQLPKDRFSAERLKGVDSTLKIQPAELGDSAVYLCASSVSQSGYEQYFGPGTRLTVT.

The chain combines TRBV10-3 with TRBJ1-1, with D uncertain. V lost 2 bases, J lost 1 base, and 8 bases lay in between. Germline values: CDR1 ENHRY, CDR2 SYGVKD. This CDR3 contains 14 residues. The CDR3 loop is CAISERERNTEAFF. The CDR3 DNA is TGTGCCATCAGTGAGAGGGAGAGGAACACTGAAGCTTTCTTT.

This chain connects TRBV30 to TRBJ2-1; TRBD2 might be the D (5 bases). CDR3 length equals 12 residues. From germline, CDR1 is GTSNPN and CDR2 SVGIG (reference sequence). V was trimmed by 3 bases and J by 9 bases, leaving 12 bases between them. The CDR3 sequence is CAWRPDWGEQFF. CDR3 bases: TGTGCCTGGAGGCCGGACTGGGGTGAGCAGTTCTTC. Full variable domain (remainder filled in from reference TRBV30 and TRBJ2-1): SQTIHQWPATLVQPVGSPLSLECTVEGTSNPNLYWYRQAAGRGLQLLFYSVGIGQISSEVPQNLSASRPQDRQFILSSKKLLLSDSGFYLCAWRPDWGEQFFGPGTRLTVL.

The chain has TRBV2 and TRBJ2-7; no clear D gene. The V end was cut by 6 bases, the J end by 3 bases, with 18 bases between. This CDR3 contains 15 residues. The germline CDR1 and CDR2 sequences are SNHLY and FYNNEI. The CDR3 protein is CASREPIPPHYEQYF. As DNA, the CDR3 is TGTGCCAGCAGAGAACCTATACCACCCCACTACGAGCAGTACTTC. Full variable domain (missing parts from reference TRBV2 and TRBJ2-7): EPEVTQTPSHQVTQMGQEVILRCVPISNHLYFYWYRQILGQKVEFLVSFYNNEISEKSEIFDDQFSVERPDGSNFTLKIRSTKLEDSAMYFCASREPIPPHYEQYFGPGTRLTVT.

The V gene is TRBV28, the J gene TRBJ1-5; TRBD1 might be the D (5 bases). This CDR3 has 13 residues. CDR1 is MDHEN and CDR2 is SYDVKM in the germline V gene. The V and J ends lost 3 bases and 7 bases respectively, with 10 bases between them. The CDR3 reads CASSFRGRQPQHF. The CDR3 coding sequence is TGTGCCAGCAGTTTTCGGGGACGGCAGCCCCAGCATTTT.

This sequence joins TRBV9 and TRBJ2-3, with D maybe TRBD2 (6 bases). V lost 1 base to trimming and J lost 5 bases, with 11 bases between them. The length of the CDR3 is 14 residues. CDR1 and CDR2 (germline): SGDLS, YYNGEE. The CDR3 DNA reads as TGTGCCAGCAGCGTAAGCGGGTTTGGAGATACGCAGTATTTT. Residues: CASSVSGFGDTQYF. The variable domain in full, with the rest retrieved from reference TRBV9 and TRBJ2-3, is DSGVTQTPKHLITATGQRVTLRCSPRSGDLSVYWYQQSLDQGLQFLIQYYNGEERAKGNILERFSAQQFPDLHSELNLSSLELGDSALYFCASSVSGFGDTQYFGPGTRLTVL.

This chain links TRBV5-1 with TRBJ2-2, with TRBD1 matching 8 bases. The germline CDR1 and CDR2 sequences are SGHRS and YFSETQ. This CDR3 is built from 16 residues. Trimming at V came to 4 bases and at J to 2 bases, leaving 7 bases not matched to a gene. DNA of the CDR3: TGCGCCAGCAGCCCCGGGGGACAGGTTAACACCGGGGAGCTGTTTTTT. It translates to CASSPGGQVNTGELFF.

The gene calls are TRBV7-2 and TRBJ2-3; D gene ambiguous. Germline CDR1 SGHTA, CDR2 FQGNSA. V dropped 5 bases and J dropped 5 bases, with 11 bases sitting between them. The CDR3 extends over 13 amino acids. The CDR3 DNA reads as TGTGCCAGCAGCCACCCAGTGGTAGATACGCAGTATTTT. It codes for CASSHPVVDTQYF.

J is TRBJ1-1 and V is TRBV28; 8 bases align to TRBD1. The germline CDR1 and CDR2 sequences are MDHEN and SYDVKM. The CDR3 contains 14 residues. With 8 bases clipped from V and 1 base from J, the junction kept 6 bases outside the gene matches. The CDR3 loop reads CASENDRGNTEAFF. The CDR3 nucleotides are TGTGCCAGCGAGAATGACAGGGGGAACACTGAAGCTTTCTTT.

The CDR3 spells CASSPSRLTNYGYTF. For the CDR3, the DNA is TGTGCCAGCTCACCATCTCGACTGACCAACTATGGCTACACCTTC. The chain employs TRBV18 and TRBJ1-2; D is undetermined. Germline V gene data show CDR1 as KGHSH and CDR2 as LQKENI. This CDR3 has 15 residues. Deletions cut 2 bases from V and 2 bases from J, with 12 bases between.

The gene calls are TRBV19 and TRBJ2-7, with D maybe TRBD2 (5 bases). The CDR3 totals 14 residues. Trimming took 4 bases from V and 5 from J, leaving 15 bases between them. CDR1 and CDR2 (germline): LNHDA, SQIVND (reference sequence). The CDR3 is CASSTPGFGDEQYF. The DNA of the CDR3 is TGTGCCAGTAGTACCCCGGGGTTCGGCGACGAGCAGTACTTC.

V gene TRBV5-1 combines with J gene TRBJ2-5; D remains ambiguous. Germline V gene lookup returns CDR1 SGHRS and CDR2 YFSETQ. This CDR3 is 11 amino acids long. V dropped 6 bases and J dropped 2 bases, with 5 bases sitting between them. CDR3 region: CASTEQETQYF. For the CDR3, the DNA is TGCGCCAGCACGGAGCAAGAGACCCAGTACTTC.

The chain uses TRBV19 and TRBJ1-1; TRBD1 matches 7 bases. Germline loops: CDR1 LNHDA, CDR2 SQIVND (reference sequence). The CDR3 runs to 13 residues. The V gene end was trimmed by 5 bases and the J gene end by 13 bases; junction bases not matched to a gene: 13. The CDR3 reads CASSLTGERKGFF. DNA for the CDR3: TGTGCCAGTAGTCTAACAGGGGAGAGAAAAGGTTTCTTT.

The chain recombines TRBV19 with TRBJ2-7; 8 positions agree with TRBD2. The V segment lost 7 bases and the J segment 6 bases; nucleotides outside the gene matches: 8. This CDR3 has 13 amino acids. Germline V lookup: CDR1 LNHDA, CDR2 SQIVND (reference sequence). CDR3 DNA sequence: TGTGCCAGTAATTGGGGGACTAGTACCGAGCAGTACTTC. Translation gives CASNWGTSTEQYF.

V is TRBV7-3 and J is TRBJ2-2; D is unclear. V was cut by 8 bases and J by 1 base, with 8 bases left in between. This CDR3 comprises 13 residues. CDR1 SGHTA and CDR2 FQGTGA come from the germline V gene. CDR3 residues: CASRLENTGELFF. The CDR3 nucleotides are TGTGCCAGCCGTCTTGAGAACACCGGGGAGCTGTTTTTT.

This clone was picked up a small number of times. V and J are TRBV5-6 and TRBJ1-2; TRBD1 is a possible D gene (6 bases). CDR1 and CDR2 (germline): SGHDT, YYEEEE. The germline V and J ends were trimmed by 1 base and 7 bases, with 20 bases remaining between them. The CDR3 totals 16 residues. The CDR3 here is CASSLFGTPDNSGYTF. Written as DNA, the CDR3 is TGTGCCAGCAGCTTGTTTGGGACACCGGACAATTCTGGCTACACCTTC.

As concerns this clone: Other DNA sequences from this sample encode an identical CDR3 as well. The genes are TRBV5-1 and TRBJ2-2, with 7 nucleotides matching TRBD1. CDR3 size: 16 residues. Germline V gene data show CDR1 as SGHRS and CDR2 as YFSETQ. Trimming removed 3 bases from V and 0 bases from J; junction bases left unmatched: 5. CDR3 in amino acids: CASSSTGTANTGELFF. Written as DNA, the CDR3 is TGCGCCAGCAGCTCAACCGGGACAGCGAACACCGGGGAGCTGTTTTTT.

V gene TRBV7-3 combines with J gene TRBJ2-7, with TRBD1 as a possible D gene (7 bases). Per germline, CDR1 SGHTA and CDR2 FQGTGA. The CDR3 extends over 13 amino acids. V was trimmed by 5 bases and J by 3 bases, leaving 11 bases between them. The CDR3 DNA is TGTGCCAGCAGCGCCCAGGGGGGCTACGAGCAGTACTTC. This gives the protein CASSAQGGYEQYF.

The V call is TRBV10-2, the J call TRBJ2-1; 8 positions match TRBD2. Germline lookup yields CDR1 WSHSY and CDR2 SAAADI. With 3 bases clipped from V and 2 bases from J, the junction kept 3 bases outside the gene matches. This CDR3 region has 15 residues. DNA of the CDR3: TGCGCCAGCAGTGACCCGGGAGGGACCTACAATGAGCAGTTCTTC. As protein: CASSDPGGTYNEQFF.